The T cell receptor beta chain described here comes from a study of early T cells in non-severe SARS-CoV-2 infection. At the level of the study: It was bulk RNA from unsorted whole blood that was sequenced, and the chains were unpaired.

Germline values: CDR1 DFQATT, CDR2 SNEGSKA (reference sequence). The length of the CDR3 is 14 residues. Notes on the study in general: Matching results from VDJdb favored anti-spike CD8 responses, leaving private and CD4 specificities undetected.

This clonotype was seen only a few times. Antigen unknown. The junction shows a germline mismatch at one end, possibly a read error. Individual cDNA molecules were tagged with unique molecular identifiers, the study reported. MiXCR, applied by TCRdb to the 5' RACE reads, yields one record per CDR3 protein. The sample carries roughly 29,000 distinct CDR3 sequences, 4.5% recorded once. Sequenced sample: whole blood. The TCR originated in an adult who was a healthcare worker with PCR-confirmed SARS-CoV-2 infection or an uninfected control (not recorded which). J is TRBJ2-1 and V is TRBV20-1; no reliable D call. This CDR3 is CSARNPNSNNEQFF. CDR3 bases: TGCAGTGCTAGGAACCCCAACTCCAACAATGAGCAGTTCTTC.